This T cell receptor (beta chain) was sequenced for a study of cytomegalovirus exposure and HLA in healthy donors. As for the study in general: Membership in the Caucasian-associated ancestry cluster was found for 81% of 300 to 500 genotyped donors. Study results and caveats: The study carried out a later analysis of TCR beta sequences. It associated approximately 16,000 of them with specific HLA alleles at a false discovery rate of 0.05.

A note on this clone: Its antigen is unidentified.

With 60 Vbeta and 13 Jbeta primers, the PCR was carried out. Original processing methods: Some 9.9 million shared chains were among around 80 million unique TCR beta chains counted in a later analysis. The repertoire was sequenced with immunoSEQ multiplex PCR; TCRdb's copy has only in-frame clones and lacks some. That table gives V, J and clone size, and the DNA gave D and trimming. The data show roughly 130,000 clones, about 80% seen once. The CDR3 totals 15 residues. V lost 7 bases and J lost 4; bases outside the gene matches: 12. CDR1 is LNHDA, CDR2 SQIVND, per germline (reference sequence). The chain employs TRBV19 and TRBJ1-2; 7 bases are a match to TRBD1. The sequenced material came from PBMCs. The sequence was collected from a woman aged 40 to 49 in good health and CMV-seronegative. CDR3 nucleotide sequence: TGTGCCAGTACCACAGGGGTCGGGAGCATCTATGGCTACACCTTC. Translation: CASTTGVGSIYGYTF. Full variable domain (missing parts from reference TRBV19 and TRBJ1-2): DGGITQSPKYLFRKEGQNVTLSCEQNLNHDAMYWYRQDPGQGLRLIYYSQIVNDFQKGDIAEGYSVSREKKESFPLTVTSAQKNPTAFYLCASTTGVGSIYGYTFGSGTRLTVV.